This T cell receptor (beta chain) was sequenced for a study of CD8 T cells in Susac syndrome. RNA in amounts of roughly 0.5 to 1 ug was reverse transcribed with random hexamers. An immunoSEQ multiplex PCR amplified TCR beta CDR3 over 54 Vbeta and 13 Jbeta. Each CDR3 protein gets one entry after TCRdb re-called the immunoSEQ multiplex PCR reads with MiXCR. Here the sample spans around 270,000 distinct CDR3 sequences, around 85% being singletons. The T cells that were sequenced for TCR beta were CD8+ and CD4+ cells from blood. Multiple sclerosis controls were treatment-naive patients with stable or active relapsing-remitting disease. The TEMRA cells underwent FACS enrichment, while the CD8+ and CD4+ T cells underwent negative isolation. This CDR3 spans 16 amino acids. The germline V and J ends were trimmed by 3 bases and 0 bases, with 13 bases remaining between them. Germline CDR1 and CDR2: MNHEY and SMNVEV (reference sequence).

V gene TRBV27 combines with J gene TRBJ2-3; D ambiguous. This clonotype was sampled from a human donor with multiple sclerosis. Sequencing used CD8+ T cells from PBMCs. The CDR3 DNA is TGTGCCAGCAGTTTTCGACCGCGACTTAGCACAGATACGCAGTATTTT. Its translation is CASSFRPRLSTDTQYF.